The 15 T cell receptor beta chains below were found in one sample sequenced in a study of OX40 agonist ivuxolimab in advanced cancers. The protocol was immunoSEQ multiplex PCR, while the TCRdb copy is restricted to in-frame clones and leaves out a portion. The sample includes 95,000 to 150,000 clones, just under 95% of them seen just once. The sample consisted of CD4+ or CD8+ T cells sorted from blood, taken in a trial of the OX40 agonist ivuxolimab. These TCRs come from an adult with an advanced solid tumor such as melanoma, head and neck, liver or kidney cancer.

The rearrangement joins TRBV7-3 to TRBJ2-7; 7 nucleotides line up with TRBD1. Germline V gene data show CDR1 as SGHTA and CDR2 as FQGTGA. Losses at the gene ends were 1 base for V and 2 bases for J; bases not matched to a gene: 5. The CDR3 extends over 15 amino acids. The CDR3 loop is CASSLRAGGTYEQYF. In nucleotides, the CDR3 is TGTGCCAGCAGCTTAAGGGCAGGGGGTACCTACGAGCAGTACTTC.

This clone was picked up one time. J is TRBJ1-4 and V is TRBV7-2; weak D call: TRBD1 (5 bases). V gave up 0 bases and J gave up 0 bases, with 8 bases separating them. The CDR3 is 16 amino acids. The germline CDR1 and CDR2 sequences are SGHTA and FQGNSA. This CDR3 is CASSLAGVATNEKLFF. In nucleotides, the CDR3 is TGTGCCAGCAGCTTAGCAGGGGTTGCAACTAATGAAAAACTGTTTTTT.

The count of this clone is one. CDR3 in amino acids: CASSLVGTPINEQFF. The DNA of the CDR3 is TGCGCCAGCAGCTTGGTAGGAACGCCCATCAATGAGCAGTTCTTC. The V and J genes are TRBV5-1 and TRBJ2-1; D unresolved. Between the trimmed V and J ends, which lost 0 bases and 6 bases, there was a span of 13 bases. In germline, CDR1 is SGHRS, CDR2 YFSETQ. CDR3 length: 15 amino acids.

The gene calls are TRBV6-1 and TRBJ2-1; perhaps TRBD1 as D (5 bases). The CDR3 contains 11 residues. V lost 4 bases and J lost 10, with 8 bases in between. Germline V gene sequence: CDR1 MNHNS, CDR2 SASEGT. The CDR3 spells CASSAQDEQFF. Here the CDR3 DNA reads TGTGCCAGCAGTGCACAGGACGAGCAGTTCTTC.

The J gene is TRBJ2-3, the V gene TRBV7-2; D not certain. The V end lost 6 bases, the J end lost 7 bases, and 14 bases lay between the germline ends. The CDR3 contains 13 residues. Germline CDR1 reads SGHTA; CDR2 reads FQGNSA. The CDR3 DNA reads as TGTGCCAGCAGTGCTTCCCGGGCAAATACGCAGTATTTT. Translated: CASSASRANTQYF.

The V and J genes are TRBV2 and TRBJ2-3; D remains unclear. The CDR3 loop spans 12 amino acids. The ends were cut back, 7 bases at V and 2 bases at J, with 7 bases in the middle. Germline CDR1 reads SNHLY; CDR2 reads FYNNEI. CDR3 nucleotide sequence: TGTGCCAGCAACCCACTCACAGATACGCAGTATTTT. Amino acid sequence: CASNPLTDTQYF.

The chain is built from TRBV7-8 and TRBJ1-5, with 7 bases that match TRBD1. CDR3 length equals 17 residues. Losses at the gene ends were 4 bases for V and 0 bases for J; bases not matched to a gene: 9. CDR1 is SGHVS, CDR2 FQNEAQ, per germline. In DNA form, the CDR3 reads TGTGCCAGCAGCTCGGGACAGATTTCTTATAGCAATCAGCCCCAGCATTTT. Its translation: CASSSGQISYSNQPQHF. The whole variable domain, filled in from reference TRBV7-8 and TRBJ1-5, reads GAGVSQSPRYKVAKRGQDVALRCDPISGHVSLFWYQQALGQGPEFLTYFQNEAQLDKSGLPSDRFFAERPEGSVSTLKIQRTQQEDSAVYLCASSSGQISYSNQPQHFGDGTRLSIL.

The CDR3 sequence: CASSLGRSNTGELFF. In nucleotides, the CDR3 is TGCGCCAGCAGCTTGGGGCGGAGTAACACCGGGGAGCTGTTTTTT. The rearrangement links TRBV5-1 to TRBJ2-2, with D unclear. Looked up from germline, CDR1 is SGHRS and CDR2 is YFSETQ. Trimming shortened V by 0 bases and J by 2 bases, and 8 bases separated the two germline ends. The CDR3 loop spans 15 amino acids.

This chain joins TRBV11-2 and TRBJ1-5; tentatively, D is TRBD1 (6 bases). The V end was cut by 3 bases, the J end by 9 bases, with 18 bases between. CDR1 SGHAT and CDR2 FQNNGV come from the germline V gene. The CDR3 runs to 15 residues. The CDR3 protein is CASSFSGDINWPQHF. CDR3 nucleotides: TGTGCCAGCAGCTTTTCCGGGGACATCAACTGGCCCCAGCATTTT.

The chain combines TRBV2 with TRBJ2-7; 13 bases match TRBD2. The CDR3 has 17 amino acids. The V and J ends lost 4 bases and 7 bases, in that order; junction bases with no gene match: 13. Germline CDR1 and CDR2: SNHLY and FYNNEI. This CDR3 reads CASSAPGTSGITREQYF. CDR3 sequence (DNA): TGTGCCAGCAGTGCCCCCGGGACTAGCGGGATAACTAGGGAGCAGTACTTC.

The chain joins TRBV6-6 to TRBJ2-5, with 7 bases fitting TRBD2. The J call may be faulty, since TRBJ2-7 better matches the DNA end. The CDR3 is 14 amino acids. Germline CDR1 reads MNHNY; CDR2 reads SVGAGI (reference sequence). CDR3 sequence reads: CASGGAPGGREQYF. The CDR3 bases are TGTGCCAGTGGCGGGGCTCCGGGAGGTCGCGAGCAGTACTTC.

This chain uses TRBV7-2 with TRBJ2-2, with D perhaps TRBD1 (6 bases). The CDR3 covers 14 residues. The germline V gene encodes CDR1 SGHTA and CDR2 FQGNSA. The germline V and J ends were trimmed by 1 base and 6 bases, with 9 bases remaining between them. The CDR3 loop reads CASSLDQGPGELFF. Here the CDR3 DNA reads TGTGCCAGCAGCTTAGACCAGGGGCCCGGGGAGCTGTTTTTT.

The chain recombines TRBV5-4 with TRBJ2-3; 8 bases are a match to TRBD2. CDR3 length: 14 amino acids. The germline CDR1 and CDR2 sequences are SGHNT and YYREEE (reference sequence). After removal of 6 bases from V and 6 bases from J, the junction contained 9 bases not matched to a gene. The CDR3 DNA reads as TGTGCCAGCACCAACGGGGGGGGCCGTGATACGCAGTATTTT. Residues: CASTNGGGRDTQYF. The whole variable domain, remainder taken from reference TRBV5-4 and TRBJ2-3, is ETGVTQSPTHLIKTRGQQVTLRCSSQSGHNTVSWYQQALGQGPQFIFQYYREEENGRGNFPPRFSGLQFPNYSSELNVNALELDDSALYLCASTNGGGRDTQYFGPGTRLTVL.

This chain uses TRBV19 with TRBJ2-2; TRBD1 agrees at 7 bases. Per the germline V gene, CDR1 is LNHDA and CDR2 is SQIVND (reference sequence). With V trimmed by 5 bases and J by 5 bases, 8 bases remained unmatched. This CDR3 region has 15 residues. The CDR3 spells CASSVDRAPTGELFF. The CDR3 DNA sequence: TGTGCCAGTAGTGTCGACAGGGCCCCGACCGGGGAGCTGTTTTTT.

CDR3 nucleotides: TGTGGGCAGCAGTTTATCCTCGGGGGCTATGGCTACACCTTC. Translating it yields CGQQFILGGYGYTF. The rearrangement uses TRBV28 and TRBJ1-2; D perhaps matches TRBD1 (5 bases). The CDR3 covers 14 residues. Germline V gene data show CDR1 as MDHEN and CDR2 as SYDVKM.